The clone carrying this T cell receptor beta chain has at least ten counts. Its antigen is undetermined. TCRdb reprocessed the 5' RACE reads with MiXCR, giving one entry per CDR3 protein. The sample has roughly 400,000 distinct CDR3 sequences, 18% seen once. This sample is drawn from a study of T-cell memory formation after mild COVID-19. Trimming pared 8 bases from V and 3 bases from J, leaving 17 bases between. This CDR3 is built from 14 residues. Germline-derived CDR1 and CDR2 are MNHEY and SVGEGT. Study results and limitations: Second-wave clones with a day 37 peak had unconfirmed SARS-CoV-2 specificity.

The origin of this receptor is a man aged 18-30 years who had mild COVID-19 (a few samples of this study predate the infection). Cell type and time point are not known. The sample comprised PBMCs or a T cell subset sorted from them (not recorded which). The rearrangement links TRBV6-2 or TRBV6-3 to TRBJ2-7, with D possibly TRBD1 on 6 matching bases. The CDR3 loop is CASEQQGRGYEQYF. In DNA form, the CDR3 reads TGTGCCAGCGAGCAACAGGGCCGTGGCTACGAGCAGTACTTC.